Reported below is one TCR beta chain. This entry belongs to a study of shared clonotypes between healthy human individuals. Execution of the assay was at deep level. Method: immunoSEQ multiplex PCR; TCRdb's copy keeps in-frame clones and lacks some. The sample has approximately 350,000 clones, over 65% seen once; the top ten hold around 10%. V was clipped by 5 bases and J by 0 bases; unmatched bases: 7. CDR3 length equals 16 residues. Per the germline V gene, CDR1 is SGHAT and CDR2 is FQNNGV. The receptor comes from a young man in good health. The sequencing input was memory CD4+ T cells sorted from blood. The subset here: CD45RA-negative fraction. This chain joins TRBV11-2 and TRBJ2-1, with TRBD1 identical over 7 bases. CDR3 bases: TGTGCCAGCAGCCCGCCGGGACAGAGCTCCTACAATGAGCAGTTCTTC. This encodes CASSPPGQSSYNEQFF.